The TCR beta chain under discussion was sequenced for a study of regulatory and conventional T cells in RAG deficiency. Sequencing used immunoSEQ multiplex PCR; TCRdb keeps in-frame clones, though not all of them. The sample contains 10,000 to 15,000 clones, 85% to 95% of which appear only once. Overall study results and limits: RAG-deficient patients showed markedly lower Shannon entropy and higher Simpson indices than control T-cell subsets. In Omenn syndrome, sorted "Tregs" may be peripherally activated cells. Omenn patients showed >90% Treg-Tconv overlap and shorter CDR3 lengths.

Germline V gene sequence: CDR1 LNHDA, CDR2 SQIVND (reference sequence). This CDR3 contains 16 residues. Trimming at V came to 3 bases and at J to 4 bases, leaving 10 bases not matched to a gene. Comments on this clone: Its matching antigen is unknown.

Genomic DNA came from blood conventional CD4+ T cells gated CD25-low CD127-high. These data were also reused for a study on regulatory T cells. That paper states: Primers: 52 TRBV forward and 13 TRBJ reverse. Regulatory T cells showed the strongest V-J pair restriction and V/J gene skewing among patient repertoires.

The origin of this receptor is a human donor in good health. The rearrangement links TRBV19 to TRBJ1-2, with 8 bases that match TRBD1. Material: CD4+ effector T cells sorted from blood. In DNA, the CDR3 is TGTGCCAGTAGTATCCCCCACAGGGGGAGCAGCTATGGCTACACCTTC. Translated: CASSIPHRGSSYGYTF.